The next 20 T cell receptor beta chains were all read from a single sample in a study of blood T cell repertoires in COVID-19. Clones were read by immunoSEQ multiplex PCR, and TCRdb kept only the in-frame ones, dropping some. The sample contains approximately 120,000 clones, 69% of which appear only once. The sample consisted of peripheral blood. All receptors derive from an older woman with acute or convalescent COVID-19.

The rearrangement joins TRBV18 to TRBJ2-7; TRBD2 might be the D (7 bases). The CDR3 is 15 residues long. Trimming removed 1 base at V and 1 base at J, with 11 bases between. CDR1 and CDR2 (germline): KGHSH, LQKENI. CDR3 in DNA: TGTGCCAGCTCACCACAGGAGGGGGGGTCCTACGAGCAGTACTTC. Encoded protein: CASSPQEGGSYEQYF.

The gene calls are TRBV24-1 and TRBJ1-2; D might be TRBD1 (6 bases). The CDR3 contains 14 residues. V was pared by 3 bases and J by 8 bases, with 15 bases between. Germline V CDR1 and CDR2: KGHDR, SFDVKD. The CDR3 bases are TGTGCCACCAGTGATCCGACAGGTTTGCGCGGCTACACCTTC. It translates to CATSDPTGLRGYTF.

The chain couples TRBV6-5 to TRBJ1-2, with D perhaps TRBD1 (5 bases). V was trimmed by 4 bases and J by 14 bases, leaving 17 bases between them. Germline values: CDR1 MNHEY, CDR2 SVGAGI. CDR3 size: 12 residues. CDR3 coding DNA: TGTGCCAGCAGTTTGGACACCTCGAAGGCTACCTTC. Amino acid sequence: CASSLDTSKATF.

The sample holds one count of this clone. This sequence joins TRBV25-1 and TRBJ2-7; TRBD1 aligns across 9 bases. The CDR3 sequence is 14 residues long. Germline V gene sequence: CDR1 MGHDK, CDR2 SYGVNS. V lost 5 bases to trimming and J lost 0 bases; unmatched junction nucleotides: 2. The CDR3, as DNA: TGTGCCAGCAGTCCGGGACAGGGCTCCTACGAGCAGTACTTC. It encodes CASSPGQGSYEQYF.

The V gene is TRBV9, the J gene TRBJ2-7; 11 bases align to TRBD1. Germline V gives CDR1 SGDLS, CDR2 YYNGEE. J lost 5 bases, V lost 3 bases, and 4 bases had no gene match. There are 14 residues in the CDR3. This CDR3 is CASSARTGGDEQYF. The CDR3 bases are TGTGCCAGCAGCGCACGGACAGGGGGCGACGAGCAGTACTTC. The full variable domain, rest sourced from reference TRBV9 and TRBJ2-7, is DSGVTQTPKHLITATGQRVTLRCSPRSGDLSVYWYQQSLDQGLQFLIQYYNGEERAKGNILERFSAQQFPDLHSELNLSSLELGDSALYFCASSARTGGDEQYFGPGTRLTVT.

The CDR3 bases are TGCGCCAGCAGCTTGGCCCCCTCCGGTCGGGAAACTGAAGCTTTCTTT. It encodes CASSLAPSGRETEAFF. The chain employs TRBV5-1 and TRBJ1-1; no firm D call. V was cut by 0 bases and J by 5 bases, with 17 bases left in between. Germline loops: CDR1 SGHRS, CDR2 YFSETQ. The CDR3 covers 16 residues.

The chain has TRBV5-1 and TRBJ1-1, with 8 bases that match TRBD1. V was clipped by 5 bases and J by 5 bases; unmatched bases: 11. CDR3 length: 15 residues. The germline V gene encodes CDR1 SGHRS and CDR2 YFSETQ. CDR3 DNA sequence: TGCGCCAGCAGACTAGGACAGGGAAGAGGGACTGAAGCTTTCTTT. It encodes CASRLGQGRGTEAFF.

The chain couples TRBV7-2 to TRBJ1-2; 7 bases align to TRBD1. Germline CDR1 SGHTA, CDR2 FQGNSA. V lost 1 base, J lost 7 bases, and 6 bases stayed unmatched. There are 14 residues in the CDR3. The CDR3 DNA reads TGTGCCAGCAGCTTAGGGGACAGTCTCGGTGGCTACACCTTC. Its translation: CASSLGDSLGGYTF.

The chain has TRBV7-6 and TRBJ1-1; TRBD1 is a possible D gene (5 bases). Germline values: CDR1 SGHVS, CDR2 FNYEAQ. This CDR3 has 15 residues. V was pared by 6 bases and J by 4 bases, with 18 bases between. DNA of the CDR3: TGTGCCAGCAGACCACTGGACATCCTTGGCACTGAAGCTTTCTTT. It codes for CASRPLDILGTEAFF.

The V call is TRBV6-2 or TRBV6-3, the J call TRBJ2-7; D might be TRBD1 (5 bases). Germline V gives CDR1 MNHEY, CDR2 SVGEGT. The CDR3 length is 13 residues. The germline V and J ends were trimmed by 5 bases and 2 bases, with 10 bases remaining between them. This CDR3 is CASSDSRPYEQYF. The CDR3 DNA follows: TGTGCCAGCAGTGACAGCCGTCCCTACGAGCAGTACTTC.

The chain recombines TRBV6-6 with TRBJ2-1, with TRBD2 matching over 8 bases. Germline assignment: CDR1 MNHNY and CDR2 SVGAGI (reference sequence). This CDR3 has 15 residues. V was pared by 10 bases and J by 1 base, with 9 bases of the junction left unmatched. The CDR3 bases are TGTGCCACCACCCCCGGGGGGGCTTCCTACAATGAGCAGTTCTTC. Protein sequence: CATTPGGASYNEQFF.

The V and J genes are TRBV10-3 and TRBJ2-7; D uncertain. This CDR3 is built from 13 residues. Germline V gives CDR1 ENHRY, CDR2 SYGVKD. Trimming took 3 bases from V and 5 from J, leaving 11 bases between them. CDR3 DNA: TGTGCCATCAGTGAACAGAAACAAGACGAGCAGTACTTC. Translation: CAISEQKQDEQYF.

The J gene is TRBJ2-3, the V gene TRBV5-8, with 13 bases identical to TRBD2. The CDR3 totals 18 residues. V dropped 3 bases and J dropped 1; count of bases not matched to a gene: 8. From germline, CDR1 is SGHTS and CDR2 YDEGEE. This CDR3 is CASSSGTSGAFGTDTQYF. DNA of the CDR3: TGTGCCAGCAGCTCCGGGACTAGCGGGGCGTTCGGCACAGATACGCAGTATTTT.

This clone was observed a handful of times. The chain joins TRBV4-3 to TRBJ1-4; a possible D gene is TRBD1 (6 bases). The germline gives CDR1 LGHNA, CDR2 YSLEER. The CDR3 contains 16 residues. Trimming took 4 bases from V and 7 from J, leaving 19 bases between them. The chain's CDR3 is CASSLQGTVLGEKLFF. CDR3 DNA sequence: TGCGCCAGCAGCCTCCAGGGGACGGTACTCGGTGAAAAACTGTTTTTT.

The chain recombines TRBV30 with TRBJ1-4, with TRBD1 matching 10 bases. The CDR3 is 13 residues long. V gave up 5 bases and J gave up 6 bases; unmatched junction bases: 3. Germline assignment: CDR1 GTSNPN and CDR2 SVGIG (reference sequence). CDR3 bases: TGTGCCTGGGACAGGGGGCGCGATGAAAAACTGTTTTTT. Translated: CAWDRGRDEKLFF.

The chain uses TRBV10-3 and TRBJ2-7; 7 positions match TRBD1. CDR1 and CDR2 from the germline V gene are ENHRY and SYGVKD. The CDR3 is 14 amino acids. The trim removed 8 bases at V and 2 bases at J, leaving 9 bases unmatched. The CDR3 loop reads CAIQTGQVTYEQYF. As DNA, the CDR3 is TGTGCCATCCAAACAGGACAGGTAACCTACGAGCAGTACTTC.

The chain recombines TRBV19 with TRBJ2-2; 7 bases are shared with TRBD2. The CDR3 loop spans 17 amino acids. V lost 0 bases and J lost 7; bases outside the gene matches: 11. The V gene's germline CDR1 is LNHDA and CDR2 SQIVND (reference sequence). The CDR3 loop reads CASSIDLREAPNGELFF. The CDR3 nucleotides read TGTGCCAGTAGTATAGATCTTCGGGAGGCGCCTAACGGGGAGCTGTTTTTT.

To note about this clone: The sample holds other DNA sequences that translate to the same CDR3. V gene TRBV7-2 combines with J gene TRBJ2-5, with TRBD2 matching 7 bases. The CDR3 is 13 amino acids. J gave up 5 bases and V 0 bases, and 0 bases lay outside the gene matches. Germline V gene lookup returns CDR1 SGHTA and CDR2 FQGNSA. In nucleotides, the CDR3 is TGTGCCAGCAGCTTAGCGGGGGGGGAGACCCAGTACTTC. This translates into CASSLAGGETQYF.

As concerns this clone: This same CDR3 is encoded by further DNA sequences in the sample. The gene calls are TRBV19 and TRBJ1-5; TRBD1 is a possible D gene (6 bases). This CDR3 has 14 residues. The V and J ends lost 0 bases and 6 bases respectively, with 9 bases between them. Germline CDR1 reads LNHDA; CDR2 reads SQIVND (reference sequence). The CDR3 loop reads CASSIEGGGQPQHF. The CDR3 region has the DNA TGTGCCAGTAGTATAGAAGGGGGTGGTCAGCCCCAGCATTTT.

The chain combines TRBV19 with TRBJ2-1, with TRBD2 matching 9 bases. Germline V gene sequence: CDR1 LNHDA, CDR2 SQIVND (reference sequence). The J segment lost 4 bases and the V segment lost 8 bases, leaving 3 bases of the junction unmatched. The CDR3 totals 13 residues. The CDR3: CASGGREYNEQFF. CDR3 nucleotides: TGTGCCAGTGGCGGGAGGGAGTACAATGAGCAGTTCTTC. The variable domain in full, completed from reference TRBV19 and TRBJ2-1, reads DGGITQSPKYLFRKEGQNVTLSCEQNLNHDAMYWYRQDPGQGLRLIYYSQIVNDFQKGDIAEGYSVSREKKESFPLTVTSAQKNPTAFYLCASGGREYNEQFFGPGTRLTVL.